Each of the 28 T cell receptor beta chains below was sequenced from the same sample in a study of control samples from healthy donors and cancer patients. Sequenced by immunoSEQ multiplex PCR; TCRdb stores in-frame clones only, minus some. The sample has about 94,000 clones, roughly nine tenths seen once. Sequencing was done on a sample of blood. The receptors here all came from a woman between 18 and 29 years old in good health.

CDR3 protein: CASSIGGFDTQYF. In DNA, the CDR3 is TGTGCCAGTAGTATTGGCGGGTTTGATACGCAGTATTTT. The gene calls are TRBV19 and TRBJ2-3; D is possibly TRBD2 (5 bases). V gave up 3 bases and J gave up 6 bases, with 10 bases separating them. Germline V gives CDR1 LNHDA, CDR2 SQIVND (reference sequence). The CDR3 spans 13 residues.

The DNA for the CDR3 is TGTGCCAGCAGCTTGGCCTCCTCTTCCTACAATGAGCAGTTCTTC. It specifies CASSLASSSYNEQFF. J is TRBJ2-1 and V is TRBV11-2; no firm D call. The germline CDR1 and CDR2 sequences are SGHAT and FQNNGV. The CDR3 covers 15 residues. V lost 3 bases and J lost 1, with 10 bases in between.

V usage is TRBV19 and J usage is TRBJ1-1, with no clear D. The CDR3 is 12 residues long. The V end lost 5 bases, the J end lost 2 bases, and 6 bases lay between the germline ends. Germline lookup yields CDR1 LNHDA and CDR2 SQIVND (reference sequence). CDR3 sequence (DNA): TGTGCCAGTAGTGAGGATAACACTGAAGCTTTCTTT. Amino acid sequence: CASSEDNTEAFF.

This clone has only one observation. The same CDR3 is also encoded by other DNA sequences in this sample. This sequence joins TRBV5-8 and TRBJ1-2; TRBD1 agrees at 9 bases. This CDR3 contains 15 residues. Per the germline V gene, CDR1 is SGHTS and CDR2 is YDEGEE. V lost 0 bases, J lost 8 bases, and 8 bases stayed unmatched. The CDR3 is CASSLGTGVFYGYTF. As DNA, the CDR3 is TGTGCCAGCAGCTTGGGGACAGGGGTTTTCTACGGCTACACCTTC.

In the case of this clone: Within the sample, other DNA sequences also encode this same CDR3. The rearrangement joins TRBV5-1 to TRBJ2-3; TRBD2 matches 8 bases. Per germline, CDR1 SGHRS and CDR2 YFSETQ. The CDR3 is 15 amino acids. V shed 4 bases and J 0 bases; nucleotides not matched to a gene: 4. The CDR3 is CASSPTSGSTDTQYF. In nucleotides, the CDR3 is TGCGCCAGCAGCCCCACTAGCGGTAGCACAGATACGCAGTATTTT.

This chain connects TRBV4-2 to TRBJ2-3; D call uncertain. Trimming shortened V by 0 bases and J by 4 bases, and 8 bases separated the two germline ends. Germline V gene data show CDR1 as LGHNA and CDR2 as YNFKEQ. CDR3 size: 14 residues. CDR3 in amino acids: CASSQEGYADTQYF. CDR3 bases: TGTGCCAGCAGCCAAGAAGGCTATGCAGATACGCAGTATTTT.

This chain uses TRBV13 with TRBJ2-7, with TRBD2 identical over 10 bases. V was clipped by 1 base and J by 4 bases; unmatched bases: 4. This CDR3 has 15 residues. The germline gives CDR1 PRHDT, CDR2 FYEKMQ (reference sequence). The CDR3 loop reads CASSLEPSGGYEQYF. Here the CDR3 DNA reads TGTGCCAGCAGCTTAGAGCCTAGCGGGGGATACGAGCAGTACTTC. Full variable domain (outside the CDR3, taken from reference TRBV13 and TRBJ2-7): AAGVIQSPRHLIKEKRETATLKCYPIPRHDTVYWYQQGPGQDPQFLISFYEKMQSDKGSIPDRFSAQQFSDYHSELNMSSLELGDSALYFCASSLEPSGGYEQYFGPGTRLTVT.

The chain couples TRBV9 to TRBJ1-1; possibly TRBD1 for D (6 bases). This CDR3 comprises 16 residues. The V end was cut by 0 bases, the J end by 1 base, with 13 bases between. Germline V gives CDR1 SGDLS, CDR2 YYNGEE. This CDR3 reads CASSVEFGRGNTEAFF. CDR3 DNA: TGTGCCAGCAGCGTAGAATTTGGCAGGGGGAACACTGAAGCTTTCTTT. Full variable domain (remainder filled in from reference TRBV9 and TRBJ1-1): DSGVTQTPKHLITATGQRVTLRCSPRSGDLSVYWYQQSLDQGLQFLIQYYNGEERAKGNILERFSAQQFPDLHSELNLSSLELGDSALYFCASSVEFGRGNTEAFFGQGTRLTVV.

V usage is TRBV28 and J usage is TRBJ1-1, with D unclear. The V gene's germline CDR1 is MDHEN and CDR2 SYDVKM. CDR3 length equals 14 residues. Trimming cost V 2 bases and J 1 base, with 8 bases left between them. CDR3: CASSLGRGNTEAFF. The CDR3 DNA reads TGTGCCAGCAGTTTAGGGCGGGGGAACACTGAAGCTTTCTTT.

The chain couples TRBV6-1 to TRBJ2-2; a weak D match, TRBD2 (6 bases). The CDR3 length is 18 residues. The germline V gene has CDR1 MNHNS and CDR2 SASEGT. V was clipped by 2 bases and J by 2 bases, with 18 bases between them. In DNA, the CDR3 is TGTGCCAGCAGTGAACGGGGGTTCTTGAACAGCAACACCGGGGAGCTGTTTTTT. As protein: CASSERGFLNSNTGELFF.

This chain uses TRBV2 with TRBJ2-5, with a possible D match to TRBD1 (5 bases). The germline V and J ends were trimmed by 3 bases and 1 base, with 6 bases remaining between them. The CDR3 runs 13 residues. Germline CDR1 is SNHLY and CDR2 is FYNNEI. The CDR3 reads CASSDQGQETQYF. CDR3 in DNA: TGTGCCAGCAGTGATCAGGGCCAAGAGACCCAGTACTTC.

This chain links TRBV4-1 with TRBJ2-3; D gene unclear. The CDR3 sequence is 13 residues long. Germline lookup yields CDR1 MGHRA and CDR2 YSYEKL. Trimming pared 1 base from V and 2 bases from J, leaving 4 bases between. CDR3 region: CASSQAPTDTQYF. CDR3 bases: TGCGCCAGCAGCCAAGCCCCCACAGATACGCAGTATTTT.

This rearrangement joins TRBV18 to TRBJ1-5, with D maybe TRBD1 (6 bases). V was clipped by 3 bases and J by 4 bases, with 10 bases between them. Germline CDR1 is KGHSH and CDR2 is LQKENI. CDR3 length equals 14 residues. CDR3 sequence: CASSPLQGNQPQHF. Written as DNA, the CDR3 is TGTGCCAGCTCACCCTTACAGGGAAATCAGCCCCAGCATTTT.

V gene TRBV9 combines with J gene TRBJ1-3; no reliable D call. This CDR3 is built from 15 residues. CDR1 and CDR2 from the germline V gene are SGDLS and YYNGEE. Trimming pared 3 bases from V and 1 base from J, leaving 11 bases between. The CDR3 region has the DNA TGTGCCAGCAGCGCAAGTCTGGGGTCTGGAAACACCATATATTTT. Translating it yields CASSASLGSGNTIYF. Using reference TRBV9 and TRBJ1-3 for the parts outside the CDR3, the full variable domain is DSGVTQTPKHLITATGQRVTLRCSPRSGDLSVYWYQQSLDQGLQFLIQYYNGEERAKGNILERFSAQQFPDLHSELNLSSLELGDSALYFCASSASLGSGNTIYFGEGSWLTVV.

V usage is TRBV7-9 and J usage is TRBJ2-2; maybe TRBD2 (6 bases). Trimming pared 0 bases from V and 4 bases from J, leaving 6 bases between. This CDR3 has 14 amino acids. Germline CDR1 is SEHNR and CDR2 is FQNEAQ (reference sequence). Here the CDR3 reads CASSLAGGTGELFF. As DNA, the CDR3 is TGTGCCAGCAGCTTAGCGGGGGGCACCGGGGAGCTGTTTTTT.

The J gene is TRBJ2-3, the V gene TRBV5-1; 12 bases are a match to TRBD2. Germline V CDR1 and CDR2: SGHRS, YFSETQ. CDR3 length: 17 residues. The V and J ends lost 0 bases and 6 bases, in that order; junction bases with no gene match: 8. CDR3 DNA: TGCGCCAGCAGCTTGGTTAGGCTAGCGGGGGGGACGGATACGCAGTATTTT. Translating it yields CASSLVRLAGGTDTQYF.

This chain uses TRBV2 with TRBJ1-5; D remains unclear. V lost 3 bases, J lost 6 bases, and 6 bases lay in between. CDR1 SNHLY and CDR2 FYNNEI come from the germline V gene. The CDR3 is 12 residues long. CDR3 protein: CASSERTQPQHF. The CDR3 DNA sequence: TGTGCCAGCAGTGAGAGGACTCAGCCCCAGCATTTT.

The genes are TRBV5-1 and TRBJ1-2, with 8 bases matching TRBD1. This CDR3 has 16 residues. With V trimmed by 3 bases and J by 6 bases, 13 bases remained unmatched. CDR1 SGHRS and CDR2 YFSETQ come from the germline V gene. The CDR3 DNA reads as TGCGCCAGCAGCTCCTTCCTTGGACAGGGCGGTGATGGCTACACCTTC. This encodes CASSSFLGQGGDGYTF.

The J gene is TRBJ2-2, the V gene TRBV5-1; TRBD2 matches 12 bases. Germline V gene data show CDR1 as SGHRS and CDR2 as YFSETQ. The CDR3 runs 17 residues. V lost 4 bases and J lost 1; bases outside the gene matches: 5. The CDR3 reads CASSPRTSGENTGELFF. CDR3 sequence (DNA): TGCGCCAGCAGCCCCAGGACTAGCGGGGAGAACACCGGGGAGCTGTTTTTT.

The chain recombines TRBV2 with TRBJ1-2, with D possibly TRBD1 on 6 matching bases. This CDR3 region has 12 residues. The V gene lost 6 bases and the J gene lost 8 bases, with 13 bases spanning the gap. Looked up from germline, CDR1 is SNHLY and CDR2 is FYNNEI. DNA for the CDR3: TGTGCCAGCAGCGTGGACAGTTGGGGCTACACCTTC. This sequence encodes CASSVDSWGYTF.

This chain connects TRBV4-1 to TRBJ1-5; TRBD1 matches at 7 bases. The V gene end was trimmed by 1 base and the J gene end by 3 bases; junction bases not matched to a gene: 3. The germline CDR1 and CDR2 sequences are MGHRA and YSYEKL. The CDR3 is 15 residues long. CDR3 DNA: TGCGCCAGCAGCCAAGGTACAGGGGTCAATCAGCCCCAGCATTTT. The encoded protein is CASSQGTGVNQPQHF.

This chain uses TRBV5-1 with TRBJ2-3; tentatively, D is TRBD2 (6 bases). Germline V gene lookup returns CDR1 SGHRS and CDR2 YFSETQ. With 4 bases removed from V and 0 bases from J, the gap between germline ends came to 18 bases. The CDR3 has 17 amino acids. The CDR3 sequence is CASSLGVGGLSTDTQYF. DNA for the CDR3: TGCGCCAGCAGCCTGGGGGTCGGGGGTCTTAGCACAGATACGCAGTATTTT.

This chain uses TRBV6-2 or TRBV6-3 with TRBJ2-3; TRBD2 aligns across 9 bases. Germline V gives CDR1 MNHEY, CDR2 SVGEGT. This CDR3 has 17 residues. Trimming cost V 0 bases and J 3 bases; bases outside gene matches: 7. CDR3 residues: CASSYSMAGGLTDTQYF. In DNA, the CDR3 is TGTGCCAGCAGTTACTCGATGGCGGGGGGGCTAACAGATACGCAGTATTTT.

The DNA for the CDR3 is TGTGCCAGCAGTGACCAGGGGGCACGGAAAAATGGCTACACCTTC. This codes for CASSDQGARKNGYTF. J is TRBJ1-2 and V is TRBV6-4; TRBD1 aligns across 8 bases. CDR1 is MRHNA and CDR2 is SNTAGT in the germline V gene. Trimming took 2 bases from V and 6 from J; bases not matched to a gene: 8. This CDR3 region has 15 residues.

This clone came up once. In nucleotides, the CDR3 is TGTGCCAGCAGACAGGACCCGGCGACCCAGTACTTC. Translated: CASRQDPATQYF. The chain employs TRBV12-3 or TRBV12-4 and TRBJ2-5, with D perhaps TRBD1 (5 bases). V was cut by 6 bases and J by 7 bases, with 12 bases left in between. The CDR3 spans 12 residues.

In this sample, this clone turned up once. CDR3 sequence (DNA): TGTGCCAGCAGCCAAGTTGCGACTTCTGGGGCCAACGTCCTGACTTTC. This encodes CASSQVATSGANVLTF. The chain employs TRBV4-2 and TRBJ2-6; D gene uncertain. V gave up 1 base and J gave up 1 base, with 8 bases separating them. The CDR3 is 16 residues long. Germline V gene lookup returns CDR1 LGHNA and CDR2 YNFKEQ.

This rearrangement joins TRBV20-1 to TRBJ1-2, with D possibly matching TRBD1 (6 bases). V was shortened by 3 bases and J by 2 bases, with 13 bases between the two germline ends. Germline values: CDR1 DFQATT, CDR2 SNEGSKA (reference sequence). The CDR3 totals 14 residues. Here the CDR3 reads CSASGQGRNYGYTF. The CDR3 DNA reads TGCAGTGCTAGTGGGCAGGGGCGAAACTATGGCTACACCTTC.

The V gene is TRBV10-1, the J gene TRBJ2-1, with 8 bases aligning to TRBD2. V shed 2 bases and J 4 bases; nucleotides not matched to a gene: 4. CDR3 length equals 15 residues. The V gene's germline CDR1 is WNHNN and CDR2 SYGVQD (reference sequence). CDR3 in DNA: TGCGCCAGCAGTGAGGGGACTAGGGAGTACAATGAGCAGTTCTTC. Protein product: CASSEGTREYNEQFF.